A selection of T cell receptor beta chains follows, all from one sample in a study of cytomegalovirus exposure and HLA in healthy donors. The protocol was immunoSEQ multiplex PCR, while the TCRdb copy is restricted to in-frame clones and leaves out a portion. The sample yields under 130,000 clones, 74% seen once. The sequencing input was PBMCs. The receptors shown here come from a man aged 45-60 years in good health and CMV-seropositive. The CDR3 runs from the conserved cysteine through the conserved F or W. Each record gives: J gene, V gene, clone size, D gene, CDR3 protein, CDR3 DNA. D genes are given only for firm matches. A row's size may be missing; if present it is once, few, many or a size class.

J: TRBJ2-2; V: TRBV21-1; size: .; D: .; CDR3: CASSKPGSNTGELFF; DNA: TGTGCCAGCAGCAAACCGGGGTCTAACACCGGGGAGCTGTTTTTT
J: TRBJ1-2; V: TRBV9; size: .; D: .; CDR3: CASSVDIQPPYPNYGYTF; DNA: TGTGCCAGCAGCGTAGATATACAGCCACCGTACCCCAACTATGGCTACACCTTC
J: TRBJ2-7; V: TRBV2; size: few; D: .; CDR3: CASRSVGNSNEQYF; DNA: TGTGCCAGCCGATCCGTCGGGAATTCGAACGAGCAGTACTTC
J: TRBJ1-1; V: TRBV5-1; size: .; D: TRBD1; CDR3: CASSLDRGNTEAFF; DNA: TGCGCCAGCAGCTTGGACAGGGGAAACACTGAAGCTTTCTTT
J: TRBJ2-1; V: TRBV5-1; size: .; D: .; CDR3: CASSFYQGNEQFF; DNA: TGCGCCAGCAGCTTCTATCAGGGCAATGAGCAGTTCTTC
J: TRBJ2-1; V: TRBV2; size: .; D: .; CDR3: CAARLESSYNEQFF; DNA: TGTGCCGCCCGCTTAGAGAGCTCCTACAATGAGCAGTTCTTC
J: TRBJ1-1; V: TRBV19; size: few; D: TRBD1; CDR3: CASSIRDRNTEAFF; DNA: TGTGCCAGTAGCATCCGGGACAGGAACACTGAAGCTTTCTTT
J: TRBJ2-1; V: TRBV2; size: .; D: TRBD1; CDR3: CASVTGQGADEQFF; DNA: TGTGCCAGCGTTACGGGACAGGGGGCGGATGAGCAGTTCTTC
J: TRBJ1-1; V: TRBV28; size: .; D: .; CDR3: CASSLGGGLNTEAFF; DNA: TGTGCCAGCAGTTTGGGAGGGGGGTTGAACACTGAAGCTTTCTTT
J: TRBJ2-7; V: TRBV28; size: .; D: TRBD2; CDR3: CASSPGLAGVSEQYF; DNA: TGTGCCAGCAGTCCGGGACTAGCGGGAGTGAGTGAGCAGTACTTC
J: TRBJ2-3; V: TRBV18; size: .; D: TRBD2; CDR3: CASSPTSGGSTDTQYF; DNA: TGTGCCAGCTCACCGACTAGCGGGGGTAGCACAGATACGCAGTATTTT
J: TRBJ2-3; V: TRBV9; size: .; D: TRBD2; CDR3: CASSPLAGGGTDTQYF; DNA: TGTGCCAGCAGCCCGCTAGCGGGAGGAGGCACAGATACGCAGTATTTT
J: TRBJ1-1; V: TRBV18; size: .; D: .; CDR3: CASSPFEAVGIAEAFF; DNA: TGTGCCAGCTCACCCTTCGAGGCCGTCGGGATTGCTGAAGCTTTCTTT
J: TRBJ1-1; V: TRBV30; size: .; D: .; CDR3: CAWSVETEAFF; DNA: TGTGCCTGGAGTGTAGAGACTGAAGCTTTCTTT
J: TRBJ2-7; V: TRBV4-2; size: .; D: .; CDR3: CAHPDRFSYEQYF; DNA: TGTGCCCATCCAGATCGTTTCTCCTACGAGCAGTACTTC
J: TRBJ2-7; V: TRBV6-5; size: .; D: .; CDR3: CASSSPTRSSYEQYF; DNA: TGTGCCAGCAGTTCCCCGACTAGGAGCTCCTACGAGCAGTACTTC
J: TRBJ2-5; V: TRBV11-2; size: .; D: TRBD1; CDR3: CASSLGQGYQETQYF; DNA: TGTGCCAGCAGTTTGGGACAGGGGTACCAAGAGACCCAGTACTTC
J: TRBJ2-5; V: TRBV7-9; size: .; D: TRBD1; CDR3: CASSPRGTGDWETQYF; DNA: TGTGCCAGCAGCCCTCGCGGGACAGGGGATTGGGAGACCCAGTACTTC
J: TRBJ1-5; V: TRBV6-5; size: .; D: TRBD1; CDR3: CAVGQGKNQPQHF; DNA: TGTGCCGTGGGACAGGGGAAGAATCAGCCCCAGCATTTT
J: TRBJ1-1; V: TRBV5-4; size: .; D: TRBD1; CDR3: CASSSGGGQGSTEAFF; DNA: TGTGCCAGCAGCTCAGGTGGGGGACAGGGGAGCACTGAAGCTTTCTTT
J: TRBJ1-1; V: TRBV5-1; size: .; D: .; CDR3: CASTRQGRGNTEAFF; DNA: TGCGCCAGCACCAGGCAAGGCAGGGGGAACACTGAAGCTTTCTTT
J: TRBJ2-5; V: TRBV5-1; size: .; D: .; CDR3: CASSSPGQQETQYF; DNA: TGCGCCAGCAGCTCCCCGGGACAACAAGAGACCCAGTACTTC
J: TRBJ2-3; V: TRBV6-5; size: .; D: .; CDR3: CASSYGQETDTQYF; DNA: TGTGCCAGCAGTTACGGGCAGGAAACAGATACGCAGTATTTT
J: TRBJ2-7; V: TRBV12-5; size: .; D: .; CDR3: CASGLEAPLYEQYF; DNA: TGTGCTAGTGGTTTGGAAGCCCCATTATACGAGCAGTACTTC
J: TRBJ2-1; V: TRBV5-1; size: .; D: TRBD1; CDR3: CASSLDRGEGEQFF; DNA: TGCGCCAGCAGCTTGGACAGGGGCGAAGGTGAGCAGTTCTTC
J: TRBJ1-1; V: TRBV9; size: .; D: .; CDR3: CASSPRTGSGTEAFF; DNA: TGTGCCAGCAGCCCTCGAACAGGGAGCGGCACTGAAGCTTTCTTT
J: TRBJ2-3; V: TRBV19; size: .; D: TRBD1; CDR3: CASSFGQGAGTDTQYF; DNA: TGTGCCAGTAGTTTCGGACAGGGGGCCGGCACAGATACGCAGTATTTT
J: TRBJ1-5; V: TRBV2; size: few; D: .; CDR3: CASSTFPRGQQPQHF; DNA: TGTGCCAGCAGCACCTTCCCCAGGGGTCAACAGCCCCAGCATTTT
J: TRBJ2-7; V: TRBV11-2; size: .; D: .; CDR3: CASSRSGPYEQYF; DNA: TGTGCCAGCAGCCGTAGCGGCCCCTACGAGCAGTACTTC
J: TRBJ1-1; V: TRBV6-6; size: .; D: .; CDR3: CASSYSRGKVEAFF; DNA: TGTGCCAGCAGTTACTCCAGGGGAAAGGTCGAAGCTTTCTTT
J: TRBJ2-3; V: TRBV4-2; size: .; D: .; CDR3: CASSRGRVRDSFGDTQYF; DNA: TGTGCCAGCAGCCGGGGTAGGGTTCGGGACTCGTTCGGAGATACGCAGTATTTT
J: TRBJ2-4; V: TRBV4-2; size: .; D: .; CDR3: CASSQDVRQPGAKNIQYF; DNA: TGTGCCAGCAGCCAAGACGTCCGGCAGCCGGGGGCCAAAAACATTCAGTACTTC
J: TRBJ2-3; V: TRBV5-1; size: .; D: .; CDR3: CASRGGDPNTDTQYF; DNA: TGCGCCAGCAGAGGGGGGGATCCAAACACAGATACGCAGTATTTT
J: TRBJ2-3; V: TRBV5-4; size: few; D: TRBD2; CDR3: CASSLGLAGVTDTQYF; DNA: TGTGCCAGCAGCTTGGGACTAGCGGGGGTCACAGATACGCAGTATTTT
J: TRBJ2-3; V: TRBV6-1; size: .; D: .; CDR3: CASTHSVDSGNTQYF; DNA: TGTGCCAGCACTCATAGCGTTGATTCGGGAAATACGCAGTATTTT
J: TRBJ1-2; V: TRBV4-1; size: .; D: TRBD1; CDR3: CASSQVRTGGASGGYTF; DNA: TGCGCCAGCAGCCAAGTAAGGACAGGGGGCGCTTCAGGTGGCTACACCTTC
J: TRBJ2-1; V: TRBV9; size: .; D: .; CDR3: CASSVASDNEQFF; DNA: TGTGCCAGCAGCGTAGCTTCGGACAATGAGCAGTTCTTC
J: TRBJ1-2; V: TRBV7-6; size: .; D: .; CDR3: CASSRLTGDDYGYTF; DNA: TGTGCCAGCAGCCGTTTGACAGGCGACGACTATGGCTACACCTTC
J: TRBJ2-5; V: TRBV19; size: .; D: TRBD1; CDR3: CASSIPDRVQETQYF; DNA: TGTGCCAGTAGTATCCCGGACAGGGTCCAAGAGACCCAGTACTTC
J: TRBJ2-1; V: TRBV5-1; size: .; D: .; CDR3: CASSLGAGQNEQFF; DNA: TGCGCCAGCTCCTTAGGGGCCGGTCAAAATGAGCAGTTCTTC
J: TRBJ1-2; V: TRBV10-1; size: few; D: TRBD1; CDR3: CASSPGQGMGGYTF; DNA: TGCGCCAGCAGCCCTGGACAGGGGATGGGGGGCTACACCTTC